The present TCR beta chain was sequenced within a study of graft-versus-host responses after intestinal transplantation. Study details: Tacrolimus plus steroids were given to all recipients for approximately three years, preceded by anti-thymocyte globulin induction. Findings of the study overall: Detection of GvH clones occurred in recipient marrow, and some had their first appearance in ileum or blood. Some patients had graft-donor T cell macrochimerism. In their allografts, the ratios of graft-versus-host to host-versus-graft T cell clones were high. Peak levels of circulating GvH clones tracked with early post-transplant HvG declines.

Trimming removed 6 bases from V and 4 bases from J; junction bases left unmatched: 6. This CDR3 spans 14 amino acids. Germline-derived CDR1 and CDR2 are MNHEY and SVGAGI. Data came from immunoSEQ multiplex PCR; TCRdb stores just in-frame clones and leaves some out. The repertoire holds roughly 89,000 clones, with 75% to 95% as singletons. As regards this clone: The antigen remains unidentified.

This chain links TRBV6-5 with TRBJ1-2; the match to TRBD1 covers 9 bases. This TCR derives from a human donor who received an intestinal transplant. The material sequenced was unstimulated CD4+ T cells sorted from spleen or lymph node cells, taken before intestinal transplant. The DNA of the CDR3 is TGTGCCAGCAGGGACAGGGGAGTTCGCTATGGCTACACCTTC. Translated, it gives CASRDRGVRYGYTF.